Below are 5 T cell receptor beta chains sequenced from a single sample in a study of T cells expressing NK-cell markers (dated by TCRdb to 2018 to 2020). Receptors were amplified or captured by 5' RACE. Sequencing used an Illumina HiSeq 2000. Each entry corresponds to one CDR3 protein sequence from reads that TCRdb reprocessed, and DNA is not given. This sample's listing comprises under 600,000 distinct CDR3 sequences. Under 1.5% of the sample lies in the top ten. Sequenced: blood T cells: a sorted CD56 or NKG2C T cell subset, CD4+ or CD8+ T cells, or bulk PBMC T cells (not recorded which). Source of these receptors: a woman between 50 and 59 years old in good health. Donor details come from another sample of the same person, matched by shared clones.

The chain is built from TRBV6-5 and TRBJ2-1; the D call from TCRdb, TRBD1, cannot be confirmed without DNA. Germline V gives CDR1 MNHEY, CDR2 SVGAGI. The CDR3 sequence is 18 residues long. CDR3: CASSYSRRDNTPGNEQFF.

The rearrangement links TRBV10-2 to TRBJ2-7; TCRdb's assignment of TRBD1 cannot be checked, as there is no DNA. Per the germline V gene, CDR1 is WSHSY and CDR2 is SAAADI. This CDR3 region has 13 residues. The CDR3 here is CASNRGVGYEQYF.

This chain links TRBV20-1 with TRBJ2-7; TCRdb picks TRBD1, but there is no DNA to check that call. CDR1 is DFQATT and CDR2 is SNEGSKA in the germline V gene (reference sequence). This CDR3 contains 15 residues. The CDR3 region is CSASSGQGIYYEQYF.

J is TRBJ2-1 and V is TRBV29-1. In germline, CDR1 is SQVTM, CDR2 ANQGSEA. CDR3 length: 11 residues. CDR3 protein: CSVDQVNEQFF.

The chain is built from TRBV11-2 and TRBJ2-7; TCRdb's D call of TRBD2 is untestable without DNA. The CDR3 is 15 amino acids. CDR1 and CDR2 from the germline V gene are SGHAT and FQNNGV. CDR3 residues: CASSFSGPNPYEQYF.